This T cell receptor (beta chain) came from a study of technical replicates of blood from a handful of donors. The repertoire was sequenced with immunoSEQ multiplex PCR; TCRdb's copy has only in-frame clones and lacks some. The sample shows about 97,000 clones, roughly 95% of them seen only once. CDR1 GTSNPN and CDR2 SVGIG come from the germline V gene (reference sequence). Trimming took off 2 bases at V and 2 bases at J, with 12 bases between the two ends. This CDR3 has 14 residues. The origin of this receptor is a human donor in good health. Sequencing was carried out using T cells isolated from PBMCs. This chain connects TRBV30 to TRBJ1-1; D is possibly TRBD1 (6 bases). The chain's CDR3 is CAWSRTALNTEAFF. CDR3 nucleotide sequence: TGTGCCTGGAGTAGGACAGCCCTAAACACTGAAGCTTTCTTT.